These T cell receptor beta chains were read from a single sample in a study of blood T cell repertoires in COVID-19. The table came from immunoSEQ multiplex PCR; TCRdb's copy has only in-frame clones and leaves some out. The sample yields around 60,000 clones, 88% seen once. Sequencing was performed on peripheral blood. These receptors were taken from a man between 50 and 59 years old with active COVID-19. The CDR3 runs from the conserved cysteine through the conserved F or W. The order of the fields is D gene, CDR3 length, clone size, V gene, J gene, CDR3 protein, CDR3 DNA. A D gene is named only where the DNA matches it firmly. Not every row has a clone size; where given, it reads once, few, many or a size class.

-	13	-	TRBV6-5	TRBJ2-7	CASTVAASYEQYF	TGTGCCAGCACGGTAGCGGCCTCCTACGAGCAGTACTTC
TRBD1	16	-	TRBV5-1	TRBJ1-4	CASSLGQGSTNEKLFF	TGCGCCAGCAGCTTAGGACAGGGATCAACTAATGAAAAACTGTTTTTT
-	13	-	TRBV9	TRBJ2-2	CASSVARTGELFF	TGTGCCAGCAGCGTAGCGAGGACCGGGGAGCTGTTTTTT
-	12	-	TRBV15	TRBJ1-5	CATSRDLQPQHF	TGTGCCACCAGCAGAGATCTGCAGCCCCAGCATTTT
TRBD2	16	-	TRBV10-2	TRBJ2-3	CASSDVAGGRGDTQYF	TGCGCCAGCAGTGATGTAGCGGGGGGGCGTGGAGATACGCAGTATTTT
-	12	few	TRBV30	TRBJ2-7	CAWSVGAYEQYF	TGTGCCTGGAGTGTAGGGGCCTACGAGCAGTACTTC
-	18	-	TRBV3-1/TRBV3-2	TRBJ1-6	CASSQEGGAAANNSPLHF	TGTGCCAGCAGCCAAGAAGGAGGGGCCGCTGCTAATAATTCACCCCTCCACTTT
-	16	-	TRBV6-2/TRBV6-3	TRBJ2-6	CASSYSANSGANVLTF	TGTGCCAGCAGTTACTCGGCAAACTCTGGGGCCAACGTCCTGACTTTC
TRBD1	13	-	TRBV4-3	TRBJ1-4	CASSQMPGTGLFF	TGCGCCAGCAGCCAGATGCCCGGGACAGGGCTGTTTTTT
TRBD2	18	-	TRBV11-3	TRBJ2-3	CASSLDGPSGIRTDTQYF	TGTGCCAGCAGCTTAGATGGTCCTAGCGGGATTCGCACAGATACGCAGTATTTT
-	14	-	TRBV11-2	TRBJ2-3	CASSPGSLTDTQYF	TGTGCCAGCAGCCCGGGGTCCCTTACAGATACGCAGTATTTT
-	13	-	TRBV7-9	TRBJ1-2	CASSLGGTDGYTF	TGTGCCAGCAGCTTGGGCGGGACGGATGGCTACACCTTC
-	14	-	TRBV6-5	TRBJ1-2	CASIEGGAEYGYTF	TGTGCCAGCATAGAGGGCGGCGCAGAATATGGCTACACCTTC
TRBD2	16	once	TRBV6-1	TRBJ2-3	CASSGGTSGGVVTQYF	TGTGCCAGCAGTGGAGGGACTAGCGGGGGGGTGGTTACGCAGTATTTT
-	15	-	TRBV9	TRBJ2-1	CASSPGLGPYNEQFF	TGTGCCAGCAGCCCGGGACTGGGGCCCTACAATGAGCAGTTCTTC
-	14	-	TRBV5-1	TRBJ1-2	CASSPLTANYGYTF	TGCGCCAGCAGCCCTCTGACAGCTAACTATGGCTACACCTTC
-	12	-	TRBV9	TRBJ2-1	CASSHDGNKQFF	TGTGCCAGCAGCCACGACGGGAATAAGCAGTTCTTC
-	18	once	TRBV24-1	TRBJ1-5	CATSGGGYAFAGNQPQHF	TGTGCCACCAGTGGGGGGGGGTACGCATTCGCGGGCAATCAGCCCCAGCATTTT
TRBD1	15	-	TRBV4-1	TRBJ2-2	CASSPLQGATGELFF	TGCGCCAGCAGCCCTCTGCAGGGGGCAACCGGGGAGCTGTTTTTT
-	14	many	TRBV9	TRBJ2-5	CASSASTVAGTQYF	TGTGCCAGCAGCGCCTCCACCGTGGCTGGGACCCAGTACTTC
TRBD1	20	-	TRBV27	TRBJ1-1	CASSFRRNEGRQGAGTEAFF	TGTGCCAGCAGTTTCCGACGGAATGAAGGTCGACAGGGTGCGGGCACTGAAGCTTTCTTT
-	14	-	TRBV27	TRBJ1-1	CASSLGGRGTEAFF	TGTGCCAGCAGTTTGGGCGGGAGGGGGACTGAAGCTTTCTTT
TRBD1	14	-	TRBV18	TRBJ2-3	CASSTGTGGNTQYF	TGTGCCAGCTCAACCGGGACAGGGGGCAATACGCAGTATTTT
-	14	-	TRBV11-2	TRBJ1-3	CASSIGGVRNTIYF	TGTGCCAGCAGCATTGGGGGGGTTAGAAACACCATATATTTT
TRBD2	16	-	TRBV3-1/TRBV3-2	TRBJ2-7	CASSQGVSGAPRGQYF	TGTGCCAGCAGCCAAGGGGTTAGCGGGGCCCCTCGCGGGCAGTACTTC
TRBD1	15	-	TRBV3-1/TRBV3-2	TRBJ1-2	CASSRRDRAPSGYTF	TGTGCCAGCAGCAGGAGAGACAGGGCCCCAAGTGGCTACACCTTC
TRBD2	14	-	TRBV4-3	TRBJ2-7	CASSYVGAGYEQYF	TGCGCCAGCAGCTACGTGGGAGCGGGGTACGAGCAGTACTTC
-	13	-	TRBV6-6	TRBJ1-5	CASTPLGGQPQHF	TGTGCCAGCACCCCCCTCGGAGGTCAGCCCCAGCATTTT
-	15	-	TRBV5-4	TRBJ2-1	CASSLGGQGFGEQFF	TGTGCCAGCAGCTTGGGTGGCCAGGGGTTCGGTGAGCAGTTCTTC
TRBD1	16	-	TRBV7-9	TRBJ2-1	CASSSRGQRFYNEQFF	TGTGCCAGCAGCTCAAGGGGGCAGAGGTTCTACAATGAGCAGTTCTTC
-	11	-	TRBV7-2	TRBJ2-3	CASTSADTQYF	TGTGCCAGCACCTCTGCAGATACGCAGTATTTT
-	14	-	TRBV5-1	TRBJ2-1	CASSLVDYRDEQFF	TGCGCCAGCAGCTTGGTCGACTATCGCGATGAGCAGTTCTTC